Given below is one T cell receptor (beta chain) in context. The antigen remains undetermined. Germline CDR1 is MNHNS and CDR2 is SASEGT. The length of the CDR3 is 14 residues. The germline V and J ends were trimmed by 0 bases and 5 bases, with 8 bases remaining between them. These data belong to a study of T cells in localized non-small cell lung cancer. Data came from immunoSEQ multiplex PCR; TCRdb stores just in-frame clones and leaves some out. The sample records roughly 25,000 clones, about 90% being singletons. Regarding the study as a whole: Tumor samples were not multi-region, leaving intratumor heterogeneity unexcluded.

The origin of this receptor is a male donor older than 55 with stage I squamous cell lung carcinoma. This chain uses TRBV6-1 with TRBJ1-5; no clear D gene. The material sequenced was peripheral blood, taken before any cancer treatment. This CDR3 is CASSEALFDQPQHF. Written as DNA, the CDR3 is TGTGCCAGCAGTGAAGCGCTCTTCGATCAGCCCCAGCATTTT.